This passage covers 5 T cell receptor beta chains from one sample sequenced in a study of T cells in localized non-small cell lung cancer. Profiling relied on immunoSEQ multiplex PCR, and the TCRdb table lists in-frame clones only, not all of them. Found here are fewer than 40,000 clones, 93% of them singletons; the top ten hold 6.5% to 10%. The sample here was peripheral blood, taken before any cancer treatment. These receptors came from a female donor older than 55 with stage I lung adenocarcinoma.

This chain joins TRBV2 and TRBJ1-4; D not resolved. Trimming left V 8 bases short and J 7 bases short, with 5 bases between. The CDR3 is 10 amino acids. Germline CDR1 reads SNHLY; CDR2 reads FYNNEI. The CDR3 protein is CASRVEKLFF. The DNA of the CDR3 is TGTGCCAGCCGAGTTGAAAAACTGTTTTTT. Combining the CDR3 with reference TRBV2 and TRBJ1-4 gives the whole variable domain EPEVTQTPSHQVTQMGQEVILRCVPISNHLYFYWYRQILGQKVEFLVSFYNNEISEKSEIFDDQFSVERPDGSNFTLKIRSTKLEDSAMYFCASRVEKLFFGSGTQLSVL.

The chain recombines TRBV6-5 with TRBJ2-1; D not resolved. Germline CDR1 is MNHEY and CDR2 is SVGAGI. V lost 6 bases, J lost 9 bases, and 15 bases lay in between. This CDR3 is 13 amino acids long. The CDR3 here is CASSETALGEQFF. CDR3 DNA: TGTGCCAGCAGCGAGACTGCCCTCGGTGAGCAGTTCTTC.

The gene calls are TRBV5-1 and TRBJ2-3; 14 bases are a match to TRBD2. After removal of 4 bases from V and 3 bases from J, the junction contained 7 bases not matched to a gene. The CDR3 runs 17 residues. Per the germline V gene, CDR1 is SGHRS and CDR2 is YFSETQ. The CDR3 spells CASSPSGTSGSTDTQYF. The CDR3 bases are TGCGCCAGCAGCCCGTCGGGGACTAGCGGGAGTACAGATACGCAGTATTTT.

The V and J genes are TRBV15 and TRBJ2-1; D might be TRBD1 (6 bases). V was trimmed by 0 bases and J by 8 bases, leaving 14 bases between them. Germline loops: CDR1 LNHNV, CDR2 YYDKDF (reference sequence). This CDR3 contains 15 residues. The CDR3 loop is CATSRDNGGQDEQFF. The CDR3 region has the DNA TGTGCCACCAGCAGAGATAATGGGGGCCAGGATGAGCAGTTCTTC.

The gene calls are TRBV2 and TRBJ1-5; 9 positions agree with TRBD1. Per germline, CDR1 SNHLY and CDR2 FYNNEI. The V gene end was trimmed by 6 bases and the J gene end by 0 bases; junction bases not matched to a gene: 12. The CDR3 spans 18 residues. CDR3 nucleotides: TGTGCCAGCAGCGCTCCGGGACAGGGTTTTTTTAGCAATCAGCCCCAGCATTTT. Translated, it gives CASSAPGQGFFSNQPQHF.